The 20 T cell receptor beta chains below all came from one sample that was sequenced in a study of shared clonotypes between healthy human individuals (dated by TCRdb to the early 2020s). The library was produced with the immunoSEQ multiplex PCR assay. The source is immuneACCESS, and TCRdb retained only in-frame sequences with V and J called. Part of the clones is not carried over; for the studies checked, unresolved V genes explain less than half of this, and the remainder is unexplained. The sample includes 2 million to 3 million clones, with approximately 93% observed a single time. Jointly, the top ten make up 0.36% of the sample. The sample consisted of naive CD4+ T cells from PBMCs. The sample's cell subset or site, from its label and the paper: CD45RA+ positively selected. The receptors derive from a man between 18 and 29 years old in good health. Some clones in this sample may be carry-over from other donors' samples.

This chain's CDR3 is CASNPTSGSWDTQYF. CDR3 DNA: TGTGCCAGCAACCCGACTAGCGGAAGCTGGGATACGCAGTATTTT. V is TRBV7-9 and J is TRBJ2-3, with 9 bases that match TRBD2. The CDR3 runs to 15 residues. The ends lost 7 bases at V and 6 bases at J; junction bases unmatched: 11. Germline V CDR1 and CDR2: SEHNR, FQNEAQ (reference sequence). The entire variable domain, with the rest obtained from reference TRBV7-9 and TRBJ2-3, is as follows: DTGVSQNPRHKITKRGQNVTFRCDPISEHNRLYWYRQTLGQGPEFLTYFQNEAQLEKSRLLSDRFSAERPKGSFSTLEIQRTEQGDSAMYLCASNPTSGSWDTQYFGPGTRLTVL.

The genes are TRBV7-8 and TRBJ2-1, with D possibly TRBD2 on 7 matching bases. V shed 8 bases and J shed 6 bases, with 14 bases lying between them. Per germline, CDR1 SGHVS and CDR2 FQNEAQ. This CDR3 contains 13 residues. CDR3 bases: TGTGCCAGCGGGGGGGCAGGGCGCAATGAGCAGTTCTTC. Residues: CASGGAGRNEQFF. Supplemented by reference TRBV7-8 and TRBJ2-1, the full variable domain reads GAGVSQSPRYKVAKRGQDVALRCDPISGHVSLFWYQQALGQGPEFLTYFQNEAQLDKSGLPSDRFFAERPEGSVSTLKIQRTQQEDSAVYLCASGGAGRNEQFFGPGTRLTVL.

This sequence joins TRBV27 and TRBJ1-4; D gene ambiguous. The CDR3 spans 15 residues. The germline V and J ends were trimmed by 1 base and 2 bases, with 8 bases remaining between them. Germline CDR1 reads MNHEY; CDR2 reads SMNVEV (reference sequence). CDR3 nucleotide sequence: TGTGCCAGCAGTTTATTATCCCCGACTAATGAAAAACTGTTTTTT. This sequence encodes CASSLLSPTNEKLFF.

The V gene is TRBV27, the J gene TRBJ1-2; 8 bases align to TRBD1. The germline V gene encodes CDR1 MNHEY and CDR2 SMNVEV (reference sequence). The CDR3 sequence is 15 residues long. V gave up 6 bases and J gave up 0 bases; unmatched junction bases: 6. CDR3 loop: CASRMTGDANYGYTF. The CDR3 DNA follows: TGTGCCAGCAGGATGACAGGGGATGCTAACTATGGCTACACCTTC.

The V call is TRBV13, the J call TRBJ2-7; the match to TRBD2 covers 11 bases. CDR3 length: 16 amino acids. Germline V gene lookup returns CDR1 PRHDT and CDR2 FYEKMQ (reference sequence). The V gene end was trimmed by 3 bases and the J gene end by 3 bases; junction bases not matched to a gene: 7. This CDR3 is CASSFGTSGNYYEQYF. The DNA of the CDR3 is TGTGCCAGCAGCTTCGGGACTAGCGGTAATTACTACGAGCAGTACTTC.

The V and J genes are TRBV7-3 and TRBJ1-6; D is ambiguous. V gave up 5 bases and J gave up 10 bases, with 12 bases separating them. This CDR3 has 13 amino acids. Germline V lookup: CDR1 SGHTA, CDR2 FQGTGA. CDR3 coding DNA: TGTGCCAGCAGCCCCAGCATTGGCTCACCCCTCCACTTT. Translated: CASSPSIGSPLHF.

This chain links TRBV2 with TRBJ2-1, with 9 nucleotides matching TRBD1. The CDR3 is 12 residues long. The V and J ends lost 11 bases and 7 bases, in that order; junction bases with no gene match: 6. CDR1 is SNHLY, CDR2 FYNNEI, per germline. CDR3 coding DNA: TGTGCCGGAAAGACAGGGGGGAATGAGCAGTTCTTC. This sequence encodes CAGKTGGNEQFF. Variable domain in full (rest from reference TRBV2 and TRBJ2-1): EPEVTQTPSHQVTQMGQEVILRCVPISNHLYFYWYRQILGQKVEFLVSFYNNEISEKSEIFDDQFSVERPDGSNFTLKIRSTKLEDSAMYFCAGKTGGNEQFFGPGTRLTVL.

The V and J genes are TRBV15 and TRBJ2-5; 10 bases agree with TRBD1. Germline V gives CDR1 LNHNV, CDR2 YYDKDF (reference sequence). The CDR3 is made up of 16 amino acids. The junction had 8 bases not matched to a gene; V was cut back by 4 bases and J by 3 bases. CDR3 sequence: CATSKTPGQGKETQYF. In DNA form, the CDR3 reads TGTGCCACCAGCAAGACGCCGGGACAGGGGAAAGAGACCCAGTACTTC.

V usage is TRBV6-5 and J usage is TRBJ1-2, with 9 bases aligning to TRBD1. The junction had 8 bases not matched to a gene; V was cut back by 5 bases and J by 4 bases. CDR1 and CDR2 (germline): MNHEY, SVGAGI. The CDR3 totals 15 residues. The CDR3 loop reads CASSRTGAMGYGYTF. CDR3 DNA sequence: TGTGCCAGCAGTCGGACAGGGGCCATGGGCTATGGCTACACCTTC.

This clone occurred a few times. CDR3 amino acids: CASSLTPDRNTEAFF. DNA of the CDR3: TGTGCCAGCAGCTTGACTCCGGACAGGAACACTGAAGCTTTCTTT. The rearrangement links TRBV11-3 to TRBJ1-1; maybe TRBD1 (6 bases). Trimming pared 3 bases from V and 1 base from J, leaving 12 bases between. The V gene's germline CDR1 is SGHNT and CDR2 YENEEA. The CDR3 runs to 15 residues.

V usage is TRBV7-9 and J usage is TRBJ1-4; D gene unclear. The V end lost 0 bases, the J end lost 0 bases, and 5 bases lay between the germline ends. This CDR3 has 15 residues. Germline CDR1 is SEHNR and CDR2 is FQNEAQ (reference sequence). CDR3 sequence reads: CASSLAGTTNEKLFF. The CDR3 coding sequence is TGTGCCAGCAGCTTAGCGGGCACAACTAATGAAAAACTGTTTTTT.

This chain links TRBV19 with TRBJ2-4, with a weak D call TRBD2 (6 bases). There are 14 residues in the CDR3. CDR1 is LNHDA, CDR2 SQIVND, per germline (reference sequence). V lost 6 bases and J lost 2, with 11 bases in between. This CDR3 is CASRRDGSKNIQYF. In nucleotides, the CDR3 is TGTGCCAGTAGGCGGGATGGATCCAAAAACATTCAGTACTTC.

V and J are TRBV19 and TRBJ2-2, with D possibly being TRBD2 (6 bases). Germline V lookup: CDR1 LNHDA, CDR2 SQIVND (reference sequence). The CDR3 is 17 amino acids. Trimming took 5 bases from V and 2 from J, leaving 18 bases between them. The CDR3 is CASSFEREMSNTGELFF. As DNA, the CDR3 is TGTGCCAGTAGTTTCGAACGGGAGATGTCAAACACCGGGGAGCTGTTTTTT.

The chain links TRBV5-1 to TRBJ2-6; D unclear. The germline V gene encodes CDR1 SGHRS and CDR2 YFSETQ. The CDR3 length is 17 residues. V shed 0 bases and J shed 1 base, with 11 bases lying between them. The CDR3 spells CASSLGPAPSGANVLTF. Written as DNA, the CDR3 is TGCGCCAGCAGCTTGGGGCCGGCCCCTTCTGGGGCCAACGTCCTGACTTTC.

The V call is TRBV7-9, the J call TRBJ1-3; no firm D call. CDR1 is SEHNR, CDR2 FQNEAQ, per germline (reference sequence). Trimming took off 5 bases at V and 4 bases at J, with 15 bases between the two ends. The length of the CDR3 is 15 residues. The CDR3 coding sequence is TGTGCCAGCAGCCCATGGAGGGCGGAGGGAAACACCATATATTTT. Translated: CASSPWRAEGNTIYF.

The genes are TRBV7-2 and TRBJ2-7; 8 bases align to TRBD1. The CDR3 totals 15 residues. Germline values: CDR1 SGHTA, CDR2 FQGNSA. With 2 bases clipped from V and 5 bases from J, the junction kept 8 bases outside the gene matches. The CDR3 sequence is CASSLFRTGLNEQYF. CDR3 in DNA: TGTGCCAGCAGCTTATTTCGGACAGGGCTCAACGAGCAGTACTTC. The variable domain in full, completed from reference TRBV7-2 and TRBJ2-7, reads GAGVSQSPSNKVTEKGKDVELRCDPISGHTALYWYRQSLGQGLEFLIYFQGNSAPDKSGLPSDRFSAERTGGSVSTLTIQRTQQEDSAVYLCASSLFRTGLNEQYFGPGTRLTVT.

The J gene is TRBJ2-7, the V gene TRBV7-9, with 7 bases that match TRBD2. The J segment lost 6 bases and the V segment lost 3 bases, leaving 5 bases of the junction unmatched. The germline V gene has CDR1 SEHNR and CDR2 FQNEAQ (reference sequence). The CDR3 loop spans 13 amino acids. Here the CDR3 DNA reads TGTGCCAGCAGCTTCTATCCTAGCGGCGAGCAGTACTTC. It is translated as CASSFYPSGEQYF.

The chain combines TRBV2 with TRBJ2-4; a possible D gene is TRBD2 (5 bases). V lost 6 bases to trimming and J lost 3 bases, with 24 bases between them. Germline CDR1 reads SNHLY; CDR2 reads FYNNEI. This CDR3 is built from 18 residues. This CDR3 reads CASRSARALDGDKNIQYF. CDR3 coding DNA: TGTGCCAGCAGGTCGGCCCGGGCCCTAGACGGGGACAAAAACATTCAGTACTTC.

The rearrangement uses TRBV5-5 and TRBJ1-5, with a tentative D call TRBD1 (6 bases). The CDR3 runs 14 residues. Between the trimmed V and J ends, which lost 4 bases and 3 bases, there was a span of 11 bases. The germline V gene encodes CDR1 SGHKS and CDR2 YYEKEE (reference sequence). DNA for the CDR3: TGTGCCAGCAGCCCCGGACAGTCCAATCAGCCCCAGCATTTT. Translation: CASSPGQSNQPQHF.

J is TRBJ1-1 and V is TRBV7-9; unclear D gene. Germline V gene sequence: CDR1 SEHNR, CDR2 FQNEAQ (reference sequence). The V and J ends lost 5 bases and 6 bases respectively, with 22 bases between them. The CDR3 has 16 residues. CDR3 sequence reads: CASSSRASGISSEAFF. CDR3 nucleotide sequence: TGTGCCAGCAGCAGCCGGGCCTCCGGTATAAGCTCTGAAGCTTTCTTT. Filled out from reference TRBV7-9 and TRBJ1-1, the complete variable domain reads DTGVSQNPRHKITKRGQNVTFRCDPISEHNRLYWYRQTLGQGPEFLTYFQNEAQLEKSRLLSDRFSAERPKGSFSTLEIQRTEQGDSAMYLCASSSRASGISSEAFFGQGTRLTVV.